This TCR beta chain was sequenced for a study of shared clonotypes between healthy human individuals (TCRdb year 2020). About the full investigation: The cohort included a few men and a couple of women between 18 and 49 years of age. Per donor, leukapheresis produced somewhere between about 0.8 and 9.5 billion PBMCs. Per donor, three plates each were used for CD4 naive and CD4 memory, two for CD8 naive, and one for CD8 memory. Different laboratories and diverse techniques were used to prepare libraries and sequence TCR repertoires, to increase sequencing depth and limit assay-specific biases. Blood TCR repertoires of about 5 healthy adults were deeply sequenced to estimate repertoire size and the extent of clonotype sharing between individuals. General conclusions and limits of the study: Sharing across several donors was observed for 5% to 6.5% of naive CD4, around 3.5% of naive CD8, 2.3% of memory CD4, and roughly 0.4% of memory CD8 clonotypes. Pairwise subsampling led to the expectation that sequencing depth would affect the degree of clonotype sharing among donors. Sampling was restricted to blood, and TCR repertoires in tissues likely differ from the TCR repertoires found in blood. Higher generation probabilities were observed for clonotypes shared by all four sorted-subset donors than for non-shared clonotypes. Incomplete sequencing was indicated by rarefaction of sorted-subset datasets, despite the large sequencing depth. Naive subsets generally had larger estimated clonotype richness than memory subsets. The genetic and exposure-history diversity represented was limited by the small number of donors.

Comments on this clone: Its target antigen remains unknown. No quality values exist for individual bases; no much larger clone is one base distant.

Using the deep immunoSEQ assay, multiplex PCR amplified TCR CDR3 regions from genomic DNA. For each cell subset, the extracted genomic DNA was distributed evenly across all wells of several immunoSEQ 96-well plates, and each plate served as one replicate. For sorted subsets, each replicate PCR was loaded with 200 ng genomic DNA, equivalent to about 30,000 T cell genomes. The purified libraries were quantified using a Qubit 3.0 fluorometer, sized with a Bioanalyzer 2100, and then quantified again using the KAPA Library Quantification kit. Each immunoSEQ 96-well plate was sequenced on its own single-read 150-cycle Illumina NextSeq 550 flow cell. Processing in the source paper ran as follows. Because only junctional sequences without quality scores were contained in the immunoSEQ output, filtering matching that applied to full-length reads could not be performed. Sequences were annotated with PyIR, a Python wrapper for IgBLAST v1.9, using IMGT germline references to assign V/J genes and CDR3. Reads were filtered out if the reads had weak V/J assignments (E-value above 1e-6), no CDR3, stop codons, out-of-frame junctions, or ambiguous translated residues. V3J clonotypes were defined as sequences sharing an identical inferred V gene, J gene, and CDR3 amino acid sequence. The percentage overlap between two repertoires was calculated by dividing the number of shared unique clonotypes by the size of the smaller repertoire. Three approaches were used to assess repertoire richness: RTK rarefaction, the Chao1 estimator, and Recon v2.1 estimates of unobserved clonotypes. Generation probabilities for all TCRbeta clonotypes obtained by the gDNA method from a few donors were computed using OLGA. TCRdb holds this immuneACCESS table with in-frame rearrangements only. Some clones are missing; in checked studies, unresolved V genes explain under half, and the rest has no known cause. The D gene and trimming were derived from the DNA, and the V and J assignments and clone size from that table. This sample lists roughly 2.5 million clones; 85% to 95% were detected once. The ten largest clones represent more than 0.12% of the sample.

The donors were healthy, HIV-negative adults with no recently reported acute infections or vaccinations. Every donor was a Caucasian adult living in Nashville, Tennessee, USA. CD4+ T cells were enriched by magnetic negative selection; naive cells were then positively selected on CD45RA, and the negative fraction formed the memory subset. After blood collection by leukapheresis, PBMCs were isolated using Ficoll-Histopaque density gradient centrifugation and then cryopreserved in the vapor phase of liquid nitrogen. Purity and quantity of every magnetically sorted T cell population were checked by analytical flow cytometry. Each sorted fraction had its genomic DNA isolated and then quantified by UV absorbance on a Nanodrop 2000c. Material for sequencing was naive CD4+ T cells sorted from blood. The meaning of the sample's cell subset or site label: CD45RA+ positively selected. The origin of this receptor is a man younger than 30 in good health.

Here the CDR3 is given as CASSLSGSATYEQYF. The nucleotide sequence reads TGTGCCAGCAGCTTAAGCGGGAGCGCCACCTACGAGCAGTACTTC. This chain joins TRBV7-2 to TRBJ2-7; TRBD2 aligns with 8 central bases. CDR1 is given as SGHTA and CDR2 as FQGNSA, both from the germline V gene. Unmatched junction bases come to 5, with V trimmed by 2 bases and J by 2 bases. From its cysteine to its phenylalanine, the CDR3 spans 15 amino acids. The sequence is cut down to CDR3 DNA, 45 bases in frame from base 1.